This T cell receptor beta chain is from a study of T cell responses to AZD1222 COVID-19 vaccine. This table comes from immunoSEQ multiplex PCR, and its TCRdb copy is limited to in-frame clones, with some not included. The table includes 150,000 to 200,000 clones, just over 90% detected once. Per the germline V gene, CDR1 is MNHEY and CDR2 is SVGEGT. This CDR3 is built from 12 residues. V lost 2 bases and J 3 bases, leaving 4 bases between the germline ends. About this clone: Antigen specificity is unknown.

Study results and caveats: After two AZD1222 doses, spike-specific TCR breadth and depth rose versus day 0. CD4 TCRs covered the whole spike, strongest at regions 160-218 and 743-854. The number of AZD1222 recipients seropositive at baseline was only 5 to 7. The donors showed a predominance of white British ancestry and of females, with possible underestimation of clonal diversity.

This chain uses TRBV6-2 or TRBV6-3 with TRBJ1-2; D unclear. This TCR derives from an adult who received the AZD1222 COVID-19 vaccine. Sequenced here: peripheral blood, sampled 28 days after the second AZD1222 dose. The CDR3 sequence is CASSYPDYGYTF. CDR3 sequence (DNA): TGTGCCAGCAGTTACCCTGACTATGGCTACACCTTC.